These 27 T cell receptor beta chains came from one sample sequenced in a study of technical replicates of blood from several donors (dated by TCRdb to 2015 to 2018). Library preparation used the immunoSEQ multiplex PCR assay. Entries here come from immuneACCESS through TCRdb and include only in-frame sequences with V and J called. Some clones fail to appear in such tables; in the studies checked, an unresolved V gene covers under half of the shortfall, and the cause of the remainder is unknown. A total of some 91,000 clones appear in this sample, roughly 95% of them only once. The ten largest account for roughly 0.22% of the sample. The sample was T cells isolated from PBMCs. The origin of the receptors is a human donor in good health.

The CDR3 DNA reads as TGTGCCAGTAGTATCGGCGGAGAACCATACAATGAGCAGTTCTTC. It yields the protein CASSIGGEPYNEQFF. The chain combines TRBV19 with TRBJ2-1; D not resolved. V was trimmed by 3 bases and J by 4 bases, leaving 13 bases between them. Germline V gene data show CDR1 as LNHDA and CDR2 as SQIVND (reference sequence). This CDR3 contains 15 residues.

The genes are TRBV2 and TRBJ2-3, with D tentatively TRBD1 (6 bases). The length of the CDR3 is 15 residues. V lost 3 bases and J 0 bases, leaving 10 bases between the germline ends. Germline lookup yields CDR1 SNHLY and CDR2 FYNNEI. CDR3 loop: CASSDRTASTDTQYF. The CDR3 coding sequence is TGTGCCAGCAGTGATAGGACAGCTAGCACAGATACGCAGTATTTT.

This chain links TRBV5-1 with TRBJ1-1; TRBD1 aligns across 7 bases. Germline trimming cut 4 bases from V and 0 bases from J; bases unmatched to any gene: 6. Looked up from germline, CDR1 is SGHRS and CDR2 is YFSETQ. The CDR3 totals 15 residues. Here the CDR3 reads CASSNDRVLNTEAFF. Written as DNA, the CDR3 is TGCGCCAGCAGCAATGACAGGGTATTGAACACTGAAGCTTTCTTT.

CDR3 loop: CASSYSGTLEGYTF. CDR3 nucleotides: TGTGCCAGCAGTTACTCCGGGACACTAGAGGGGTACACCTTC. This rearrangement joins TRBV6-5 to TRBJ1-2, with a weak D call TRBD1 (6 bases). Germline V gene sequence: CDR1 MNHEY, CDR2 SVGAGI. The CDR3 covers 14 residues. V dropped 0 bases and J dropped 11 bases, with 16 bases sitting between them.

This chain uses TRBV11-2 with TRBJ2-2; TRBD1 might be the D (5 bases). CDR3 length equals 16 residues. Germline assignment: CDR1 SGHAT and CDR2 FQNNGV. V dropped 4 bases and J dropped 0 bases, with 12 bases sitting between them. The CDR3 sequence: CASSSTQVPNTGELFF. In DNA, the CDR3 is TGTGCCAGCAGCTCTACACAGGTGCCGAACACCGGGGAGCTGTTTTTT.

The rearrangement joins TRBV12-5 to TRBJ2-1; a possible D gene is TRBD1 (5 bases). CDR1 is LGHNT and CDR2 is FRNRAP in the germline V gene. V shed 0 bases and J shed 5 bases, with 14 bases lying between them. The CDR3 totals 16 residues. CDR3 coding DNA: TGTGCTAGTGGTTTGGTCCCGGCCAGGGCACACAATGAGCAGTTCTTC. It codes for CASGLVPARAHNEQFF. The full variable domain, with the rest looked up from reference TRBV12-5 and TRBJ2-1, is DARVTQTPRHKVTEMGQEVTMRCQPILGHNTVFWYRQTMMQGLELLAYFRNRAPLDDSGMPKDRFSAEMPDATLATLKIQPSEPRDSAVYFCASGLVPARAHNEQFFGPGTRLTVL.

V and J are TRBV7-9 and TRBJ1-4, with TRBD1 identical over 9 bases. Germline trimming cut 3 bases from V and 7 bases from J; bases unmatched to any gene: 6. Germline loops: CDR1 SEHNR, CDR2 FQNEAQ (reference sequence). The length of the CDR3 is 15 residues. This chain's CDR3 is CASSLHRGPVEKLFF. Written as DNA, the CDR3 is TGTGCCAGCAGCTTGCACAGGGGGCCGGTTGAAAAACTGTTTTTT.

The rearrangement links TRBV30 to TRBJ2-2; maybe TRBD1 (6 bases). The CDR3 has 16 amino acids. CDR1 is GTSNPN, CDR2 SVGIG, per germline (reference sequence). V was trimmed by 2 bases and J by 2 bases, leaving 15 bases between them. CDR3 residues: CAWSPHGTPNTGELFF. For the CDR3, the DNA is TGTGCCTGGAGTCCGCACGGGACACCTAACACCGGGGAGCTGTTTTTT.

J is TRBJ1-6 and V is TRBV7-9, with no clear D. The CDR3 runs 12 residues. Trimming left V 7 bases short and J 5 bases short, with 6 bases between. From germline, CDR1 is SEHNR and CDR2 FQNEAQ (reference sequence). CDR3 amino acids: CASKTDNSPLHF. In nucleotides, the CDR3 is TGTGCCAGCAAAACAGATAATTCACCCCTCCACTTT.

The chain uses TRBV7-9 and TRBJ2-7; 7 positions match TRBD1. CDR1 and CDR2 (germline): SEHNR, FQNEAQ (reference sequence). The CDR3 is 16 residues long. The V and J ends lost 5 bases and 5 bases, in that order; junction bases with no gene match: 15. The CDR3 DNA reads as TGTGCCAGCAGCCTTAGACGACAGGGATTCGTGAACGAGCAGTACTTC. Protein sequence: CASSLRRQGFVNEQYF.

Only one count was recorded for this clone. The chain couples TRBV5-1 to TRBJ1-4; TRBD1 agrees at 10 bases. The CDR3 extends over 15 amino acids. Germline V CDR1 and CDR2: SGHRS, YFSETQ. Trimming cost V 4 bases and J 5 bases; bases outside gene matches: 5. The CDR3 loop reads CASSRQGARNEKLFF. The CDR3 DNA follows: TGCGCCAGCAGCCGACAGGGGGCAAGGAATGAAAAACTGTTTTTT.

The V call is TRBV5-1, the J call TRBJ2-5, with D possibly TRBD1 on 5 matching bases. Trimming cost V 4 bases and J 0 bases, with 10 bases left between them. The length of the CDR3 is 14 residues. Germline CDR1 and CDR2: SGHRS and YFSETQ. The CDR3 coding sequence is TGCGCCAGCAGCCCGGACAACCACCAAGAGACCCAGTACTTC. Its translation: CASSPDNHQETQYF.

This chain uses TRBV25-1 with TRBJ1-5; D call uncertain. This CDR3 contains 13 residues. Trimming removed 1 base at V and 7 bases at J, with 8 bases between. CDR1 and CDR2 from the germline V gene are MGHDK and SYGVNS. The CDR3 DNA reads TGTGCCAGCAGTGAATCCGTCGGGCAGCCCCAGCATTTT. It specifies CASSESVGQPQHF.

The chain couples TRBV9 to TRBJ1-6, with D hard to call. The ends were cut back, 0 bases at V and 7 bases at J, with 11 bases in the middle. CDR3 size: 15 residues. The germline V gene has CDR1 SGDLS and CDR2 YYNGEE. The CDR3 loop reads CASSVERRSNSPLHF. The CDR3 DNA follows: TGTGCCAGCAGCGTAGAGAGGCGGAGCAATTCACCCCTCCACTTT.

In DNA, the CDR3 is TGTGCCAGCAGCTCTACAGATACGCAGTATTTT. It translates to CASSSTDTQYF. This chain joins TRBV7-9 and TRBJ2-3; unclear D gene. Between the trimmed V and J ends, which lost 4 bases and 3 bases, there was a span of 2 bases. Germline V gives CDR1 SEHNR, CDR2 FQNEAQ (reference sequence). This CDR3 contains 11 residues. The full variable domain, its missing parts supplied by reference TRBV7-9 and TRBJ2-3, is DTGVSQNPRHKITKRGQNVTFRCDPISEHNRLYWYRQTLGQGPEFLTYFQNEAQLEKSRLLSDRFSAERPKGSFSTLEIQRTEQGDSAMYLCASSSTDTQYFGPGTRLTVL.

The chain carries TRBV12-2 and TRBJ2-7; the table names TRBD1, a call not compared with the DNA. TRBV12-2 is a known pseudogene. The CDR3 extends over 16 amino acids. In DNA form, the CDR3 reads TGTGCAAGTCGCTTTTGGTGGGGACAGATAAGCTACGAGCAGTACTTC. As protein: CASRFWWGQISYEQYF.

The chain links TRBV7-9 to TRBJ2-7; 7 positions match TRBD2. Germline V gene sequence: CDR1 SEHNR, CDR2 FQNEAQ (reference sequence). CDR3 length: 18 amino acids. V trimming: 1 base; J trimming: 4 bases; junction bases outside the gene matches: 16. The CDR3 here is CASSLVGGSVIFMYEQYF. The CDR3 region has the DNA TGTGCCAGCAGCTTAGTGGGCGGGAGTGTAATTTTTATGTACGAGCAGTACTTC. The full variable domain, completed using reference TRBV7-9 and TRBJ2-7, is DTGVSQNPRHKITKRGQNVTFRCDPISEHNRLYWYRQTLGQGPEFLTYFQNEAQLEKSRLLSDRFSAERPKGSFSTLEIQRTEQGDSAMYLCASSLVGGSVIFMYEQYFGPGTRLTVT.

V is TRBV19 and J is TRBJ1-2; the D gene is possibly TRBD1 (6 bases). The CDR3 is 14 amino acids. The V and J ends lost 3 bases and 9 bases respectively, with 17 bases between them. Germline lookup yields CDR1 LNHDA and CDR2 SQIVND (reference sequence). For the CDR3, the DNA is TGTGCCAGTAGTATCATCCCCAGGGACACTCGCTACACCTTC. This encodes CASSIIPRDTRYTF. The full variable domain, with the rest looked up from reference TRBV19 and TRBJ1-2, is DGGITQSPKYLFRKEGQNVTLSCEQNLNHDAMYWYRQDPGQGLRLIYYSQIVNDFQKGDIAEGYSVSREKKESFPLTVTSAQKNPTAFYLCASSIIPRDTRYTFGSGTRLTVV.

The rearrangement uses TRBV28 and TRBJ1-1; D remains ambiguous. Germline CDR1 is MDHEN and CDR2 is SYDVKM. CDR3 length: 12 residues. V was trimmed by 3 bases and J by 6 bases, leaving 8 bases between them. The CDR3 region is CASSFSNPEAFF. The CDR3 DNA is TGTGCCAGCAGTTTTAGCAACCCTGAAGCTTTCTTT.

The chain uses TRBV12-5 and TRBJ2-3, with D perhaps TRBD1 (6 bases). This CDR3 is built from 15 residues. The germline CDR1 and CDR2 sequences are LGHNT and FRNRAP. Deletions cut 9 bases from V and 1 base from J, with 17 bases between. The CDR3, as DNA: TGTGCTAGCGATACACAGGGTTTGGGCACAGATACGCAGTATTTT. Translated, it gives CASDTQGLGTDTQYF.

V gene TRBV7-8 combines with J gene TRBJ1-4; tentatively, D is TRBD1 (6 bases). CDR3 length equals 14 residues. V was cut by 2 bases and J by 12 bases, with 16 bases left in between. The germline CDR1 and CDR2 sequences are SGHVS and FQNEAQ. In DNA, the CDR3 is TGTGCCAGCAGCTTATCCAGGGGCCGGGCAGAACTGTTTTTT. As protein: CASSLSRGRAELFF.

V is TRBV6-1 and J is TRBJ1-6, with D possibly TRBD1 on 6 matching bases. The germline CDR1 and CDR2 sequences are MNHNS and SASEGT. V dropped 0 bases and J dropped 7 bases, with 16 bases sitting between them. The CDR3 loop spans 17 amino acids. This CDR3 is CASSEAGQQSWNSPLHF. CDR3 coding DNA: TGTGCCAGCAGTGAAGCCGGACAGCAGTCGTGGAATTCACCCCTCCACTTT.

This clone was recorded a few times. V is TRBV6-5 and J is TRBJ1-5; D is undetermined. This CDR3 contains 14 residues. V lost 6 bases and J lost 0, with 9 bases in between. Looked up from germline, CDR1 is MNHEY and CDR2 is SVGAGI. CDR3 sequence: CASRGLTSNQPQHF. The CDR3 region has the DNA TGTGCCAGCAGGGGCCTTACTAGCAATCAGCCCCAGCATTTT.

This chain connects TRBV5-1 to TRBJ2-3, with 10 bases identical to TRBD2. CDR1 is SGHRS, CDR2 YFSETQ, per germline. The CDR3 loop spans 17 amino acids. The V gene end was trimmed by 2 bases and the J gene end by 0 bases; junction bases not matched to a gene: 6. The CDR3 DNA sequence: TGCGCCAGCAGCTTAGCGGGAGGGACCGCTAGCACAGATACGCAGTATTTT. Its protein product is CASSLAGGTASTDTQYF.

The rearrangement links TRBV30 to TRBJ1-2; a possible D gene is TRBD1 (5 bases). The CDR3 spans 13 residues. Trimming cost V 2 bases and J 7 bases, with 14 bases left between them. Per germline, CDR1 GTSNPN and CDR2 SVGIG (reference sequence). Here the CDR3 DNA reads TGTGCCTGGAGTACAGGCAGAGAAGGTGGCTACACCTTC. It specifies CAWSTGREGGYTF.

The rearrangement joins TRBV30 to TRBJ1-5, with a tentative D call TRBD1 (6 bases). V was shortened by 5 bases and J by 1 base, with 12 bases between the two germline ends. This CDR3 has 14 residues. Germline loops: CDR1 GTSNPN, CDR2 SVGIG (reference sequence). CDR3 DNA sequence: TGTGCCTGGGCCGCAGGGGCGAGCAATCAGCCCCAGCATTTT. This gives the protein CAWAAGASNQPQHF.

Only one count was recorded for this clone. Other nucleotide sequences from this sample produce the same CDR3. This chain uses TRBV30 with TRBJ1-2; 7 bases agree with TRBD1. V was pared by 2 bases and J by 7 bases, with 1 base of the junction left unmatched. Germline-derived CDR1 and CDR2 are GTSNPN and SVGIG (reference sequence). The CDR3 extends over 11 amino acids. CDR3 nucleotides: TGTGCCTGGAGTCCAGGGGGTGGCTACACCTTC. This gives the protein CAWSPGGGYTF.